One and the same sample provided the 14 T cell receptor beta chains below, sequenced in a study of blood T cell repertoires in COVID-19 (dated by TCRdb to the early 2020s). The protocol used for the library was the immunoSEQ multiplex PCR assay. Entries here come from immuneACCESS through TCRdb and include only in-frame sequences with V and J called. Some clones fail to appear in such tables; in the studies checked, an unresolved V gene covers under half of the shortfall, and the cause of the remainder is unknown. The sample includes around 44,000 clones, with around 85% observed a single time. 39% of the sample is in the top ten clones. Sequencing was carried out using peripheral blood. The source of these receptors is a man in his forties with active or convalescent COVID-19.

This clone appeared once. The V and J genes are TRBV6-5 and TRBJ2-7; D is ambiguous. The germline V gene encodes CDR1 MNHEY and CDR2 SVGAGI. V was shortened by 0 bases and J by 6 bases, with 6 bases between the two germline ends. The CDR3 sequence is 12 residues long. CDR3 sequence (DNA): TGTGCCAGCAGTTACTCGAATAGCGAGCAGTACTTC. It specifies CASSYSNSEQYF.

V gene TRBV18 combines with J gene TRBJ1-1; D might be TRBD1 (5 bases). CDR1 is KGHSH, CDR2 LQKENI, per germline. The germline V and J ends were trimmed by 4 bases and 2 bases, with 14 bases remaining between them. This CDR3 contains 15 residues. CDR3 bases: TGTGCCAGCTCACTGGGGGGGACGGGAAACACTGAAGCTTTCTTT. Translation gives CASSLGGTGNTEAFF.

The chain carries TRBV4-3 and TRBJ2-3, with D possibly being TRBD1 (6 bases). V lost 3 bases, J lost 5 bases, and 9 bases lay in between. Germline V CDR1 and CDR2: LGHNA, YSLEER. There are 13 residues in the CDR3. The DNA of the CDR3 is TGCGCCAGCAGCCATCTCAGGGGAGATACGCAGTATTTT. It codes for CASSHLRGDTQYF.

The V and J genes are TRBV28 and TRBJ1-6, with no clear D. CDR3 length equals 14 residues. V was shortened by 7 bases and J by 8 bases, with 15 bases between the two germline ends. Germline V gene sequence: CDR1 MDHEN, CDR2 SYDVKM. The CDR3 DNA reads as TGTGCCAGCACAGAATATGAGGCCGATTCACCCCTCCACTTT. Protein: CASTEYEADSPLHF.

The V gene is TRBV2, the J gene TRBJ2-7; 9 nucleotides agree with TRBD1. Germline V gives CDR1 SNHLY, CDR2 FYNNEI. The CDR3 is 13 amino acids. Unmatched junction bases numbered 6, after V lost 6 bases and J lost 6 bases. CDR3 coding DNA: TGTGCCAGCAGACTGGGACAGGGACTCGAGCAGTACTTC. The encoded protein is CASRLGQGLEQYF.

This rearrangement joins TRBV5-4 to TRBJ1-3, with D possibly being TRBD1 (6 bases). Germline V CDR1 and CDR2: SGHNT, YYREEE (reference sequence). CDR3 length equals 17 residues. The V end lost 0 bases, the J end lost 4 bases, and 17 bases lay between the germline ends. The CDR3 region is CASSLGQVPLAGNTIYF. DNA for the CDR3: TGTGCCAGCAGCTTGGGACAGGTCCCCCTCGCCGGAAACACCATATATTTT.

CDR3 sequence (DNA): TGTGCCAGCAGTTATCGGCTTAGCGGGGGGGCCCAGGAGCAGTACTTC. Its protein product is CASSYRLSGGAQEQYF. This chain uses TRBV6-5 with TRBJ2-7; 11 nucleotides agree with TRBD2. Germline CDR1 and CDR2: MNHEY and SVGAGI. The CDR3 length is 16 residues. J gave up 7 bases and V 3 bases, and 11 bases lay outside the gene matches.

This clone has just one count. This chain uses TRBV18 with TRBJ2-2, with a tentative D call TRBD2 (7 bases). CDR1 and CDR2 from the germline V gene are KGHSH and LQKENI. Trimming removed 3 bases at V and 0 bases at J, with 11 bases between. The CDR3 runs to 16 residues. CDR3 in amino acids: CASSPRGASNTGELFF. The CDR3, as DNA: TGTGCCAGCTCACCCCGGGGGGCCTCGAACACCGGGGAGCTGTTTTTT.

The V gene is TRBV5-1, the J gene TRBJ1-1, with 10 bases lining up with TRBD1. Germline CDR1 SGHRS, CDR2 YFSETQ. After removal of 3 bases from V and 3 bases from J, the junction contained 2 bases not matched to a gene. The CDR3 has 14 amino acids. CDR3 in DNA: TGCGCCAGCAGCTGGGGGACAGGGGACACTGAAGCTTTCTTT. It yields the protein CASSWGTGDTEAFF. Full variable domain (remainder filled in from reference TRBV5-1 and TRBJ1-1): KAGVTQTPRYLIKTRGQQVTLSCSPISGHRSVSWYQQTPGQGLQFLFEYFSETQRNKGNFPGRFSGRQFSNSRSEMNVSTLELGDSALYLCASSWGTGDTEAFFGQGTRLTVV.

The chain combines TRBV12-3 or TRBV12-4 with TRBJ2-5; the D gene is possibly TRBD2 (6 bases). This CDR3 spans 13 amino acids. The germline V and J ends were trimmed by 6 bases and 2 bases, with 10 bases remaining between them. CDR3 nucleotides: TGTGCCAGCAGATACGGGGGACAAGAGACCCAGTACTTC. It is translated as CASRYGGQETQYF.

The genes are TRBV3-1 (or the pseudogene TRBV3-2) and TRBJ1-4; D perhaps matches TRBD1 (5 bases). CDR3 size: 16 residues. V dropped 5 bases and J dropped 8 bases, with 21 bases sitting between them. Germline CDR1 is LGHDT and CDR2 is YNNKEL (reference sequence). The CDR3 sequence: CASSKATPGIQEKLFF. The CDR3 DNA reads as TGTGCCAGCAGCAAAGCTACCCCAGGGATTCAGGAAAAACTGTTTTTT.

The gene calls are TRBV9 and TRBJ2-7; the D gene is possibly TRBD2 (5 bases). The CDR3 runs 13 residues. CDR1 is SGDLS and CDR2 is YYNGEE in the germline V gene. Trimming removed 0 bases from V and 3 bases from J, with 7 bases in between. CDR3 sequence (DNA): TGTGCCAGCAGCGTAGCGGGAAACTACGAGCAGTACTTC. Translated: CASSVAGNYEQYF.

In this sample, this clone turned up a few times. This chain links TRBV15 with TRBJ2-1, with TRBD2 matching over 8 bases. From germline, CDR1 is LNHNV and CDR2 YYDKDF (reference sequence). The CDR3 covers 15 residues. The trim removed 4 bases at V and 1 base at J, leaving 3 bases unmatched. CDR3 DNA sequence: TGTGCCACCAGCATCCAGCGGGGGTCCTACAATGAGCAGTTCTTC. Protein sequence: CATSIQRGSYNEQFF.

J is TRBJ1-1 and V is TRBV19; D is possibly TRBD1 (6 bases). Trimming took 6 bases from V and 0 from J, leaving 11 bases between them. The CDR3 sequence is 14 residues long. CDR1 and CDR2 (germline): LNHDA, SQIVND (reference sequence). The chain's CDR3 is CASRRDIMNTEAFF. Written as DNA, the CDR3 is TGTGCCAGTAGAAGGGACATCATGAACACTGAAGCTTTCTTT.